A selection of T cell receptor beta chains follows, all from one sample in a study of cytomegalovirus exposure and HLA in healthy donors. The data were produced by immunoSEQ multiplex PCR, yet TCRdb's version contains in-frame clones alone and is incomplete. Among 100,000 to 150,000 clones listed, about 96% were seen once. Material: PBMCs. Receptors were obtained from a man aged 18 to 30 in good health and CMV-seronegative. CDR3s include the opening cysteine and the closing phenylalanine or tryptophan. The D gene is left open where the match is weak. Rows may omit the clone size; those that give it use once, few, many or a size class.

TRBD2	TRBV5-1	TRBJ2-7	.	CASSLDVGGSTGEQYF	TGCGCCAGCAGCTTGGATGTCGGCGGGAGCACAGGCGAGCAGTACTTC
TRBD1	TRBV19	TRBJ1-1	.	CASSITGGNTEAFF	TGTGCCAGTAGTATCACAGGGGGTAACACTGAAGCTTTCTTT
.	TRBV29-1	TRBJ1-2	few	CSVGLGQDYGYTF	TGCAGCGTTGGTCTAGGACAAGACTATGGCTACACCTTC
.	TRBV30	TRBJ1-1	.	CAWSAQRGFEAFF	TGTGCCTGGAGTGCCCAGAGGGGGTTTGAAGCTTTCTTT
TRBD1	TRBV19	TRBJ1-5	.	CASSMGRDRGGQPQHF	TGTGCCAGTAGTATGGGACGGGACAGGGGCGGTCAGCCCCAGCATTTT
.	TRBV7-9	TRBJ1-2	.	CASSLEWDMEGYTF	TGTGCCAGCAGCCTCGAGTGGGACATGGAAGGCTACACCTTC
.	TRBV27	TRBJ1-5	.	CASSLGQGGNQPQHF	TGTGCCAGCAGTTTAGGGCAGGGTGGCAATCAGCCCCAGCATTTT
TRBD1	TRBV15	TRBJ1-4	.	CATRGQGTEKLFF	TGTGCCACCAGGGGACAGGGAACTGAAAAACTGTTTTTT
.	TRBV9	TRBJ1-1	once	CASSVAGSNTEAFF	TGTGCCAGCAGCGTAGCGGGTAGTAACACTGAAGCTTTCTTT
TRBD2	TRBV11-3	TRBJ2-3	.	CASSPWTSSSTDTQYF	TGTGCCAGCAGCCCCTGGACTAGTTCTAGCACAGATACGCAGTATTTT
.	TRBV28	TRBJ2-7	.	CASYESVSYEQYF	TGTGCCAGCTATGAGTCGGTCTCCTACGAGCAGTACTTC
TRBD1	TRBV7-2	TRBJ1-5	.	CASSFGTGEYQPQHF	TGTGCCAGCAGCTTCGGGACAGGGGAATATCAGCCCCAGCATTTT
TRBD1	TRBV6-7	TRBJ2-7	once	CASSYLGSVGTGSYEQYF	TGTGCCAGCAGTTACCTCGGGAGCGTCGGGACAGGGAGCTACGAGCAGTACTTC
.	TRBV6-5	TRBJ1-1	.	CASSFRQVATEAFF	TGTGCCAGCAGTTTCCGACAGGTCGCCACTGAAGCTTTCTTT
TRBD1	TRBV7-2	TRBJ2-2	few	CASSFGARGYTGELFF	TGTGCCAGCAGCTTTGGGGCCAGGGGGTACACCGGGGAGCTGTTTTTT
.	TRBV19	TRBJ1-1	.	CASSIGGVGAPNTEAFF	TGTGCCAGTAGTATCGGGGGTGTAGGAGCTCCGAACACTGAAGCTTTCTTT
.	TRBV25-1	TRBJ1-4	.	CASSEPANEKLFF	TGTGCCAGCAGTGAACCTGCTAATGAAAAACTGTTTTTT
TRBD2	TRBV7-3	TRBJ2-1	.	CASSSPGGRAFF	TGTGCCAGCAGTTCGCCTGGGGGGAGGGCCTTCTTC
TRBD1	TRBV11-3	TRBJ1-2	once	CASSLEGAGYGYTF	TGTGCCAGCAGTTTGGAGGGGGCAGGCTATGGCTACACCTTC
.	TRBV29-1	TRBJ1-1	.	CSVLQGINMNTEAFF	TGCAGCGTCCTCCAGGGGATAAACATGAACACTGAAGCTTTCTTT
.	TRBV7-9	TRBJ2-7	.	CASSPTGTYEQYF	TGTGCCAGCAGCCCGACAGGAACCTACGAGCAGTACTTC
.	TRBV5-1	TRBJ2-6	.	CASSALQGEANVLTF	TGCGCCAGCAGCGCCTTACAGGGTGAGGCCAACGTCCTGACTTTC
.	TRBV20-1	TRBJ2-7	.	CSARRGEQYF	TGCAGTGCTAGGAGGGGGGAGCAGTACTTC
.	TRBV7-9	TRBJ2-1	.	CASSPSASAYNEQFF	TGTGCCAGCAGCCCGAGCGCTAGCGCCTACAATGAGCAGTTCTTC
.	TRBV7-2	TRBJ1-4	.	CASSPQGTNEKLFF	TGTGCCAGCAGCCCCCAGGGGACTAATGAAAAACTGTTTTTT
.	TRBV5-8	TRBJ2-2	.	CASSFGQKGGELFF	TGTGCCAGCAGCTTTGGACAGAAGGGCGGGGAGCTGTTTTTT
.	TRBV6-5	TRBJ2-1	.	CASSPGSYNEQFF	TGTGCCAGCAGCCCGGGGTCCTACAATGAGCAGTTCTTC
TRBD1	TRBV6-5	TRBJ2-7	.	CASSYDRGYEQYF	TGTGCCAGCAGTTACGACAGGGGCTACGAGCAGTACTTC
TRBD1	TRBV5-1	TRBJ2-1	.	CASSETTGTGAPNEQFF	TGCGCCAGCAGCGAAACCACCGGGACAGGGGCCCCCAATGAGCAGTTCTTC
.	TRBV6-1	TRBJ2-7	once	CASSEIRGFSYEQYF	TGTGCCAGCAGTGAAATAAGGGGGTTCTCCTACGAGCAGTACTTC
.	TRBV5-6	TRBJ2-7	.	CASSLGGGLEQYF	TGTGCCAGCAGCTTGGGAGGGGGATTGGAGCAGTACTTC
TRBD1	TRBV19	TRBJ2-3	once	CASSIYEAGGDTQYF	TGTGCCAGTAGTATCTATGAGGCAGGGGGAGATACGCAGTATTTT
.	TRBV11-2	TRBJ1-1	once	CASSLGGKAEAFF	TGTGCCAGCAGCTTGGGAGGGAAGGCTGAAGCTTTCTTT
.	TRBV7-9	TRBJ2-3	.	CASSRRDTHSTDTQYF	TGTGCCAGCAGCAGACGGGACACCCATAGCACAGATACGCAGTATTTT
.	TRBV11-3	TRBJ2-3	.	CASSLGPSADTQYF	TGTGCCAGCAGCTTAGGTCCGAGCGCAGATACGCAGTATTTT
TRBD1	TRBV7-2	TRBJ1-3	.	CASSSRTGGPGNTIYF	TGTGCCAGCAGCTCACGGACAGGGGGCCCTGGAAACACCATATATTTT
TRBD1	TRBV28	TRBJ1-5	.	CASSPGTGVQPQHF	TGTGCCAGCAGTCCAGGGACAGGGGTTCAGCCCCAGCATTTT
TRBD2	TRBV28	TRBJ2-1	.	CASIRRQVSGRYGNEQFF	TGTGCCAGCATCCGGCGCCAGGTTAGCGGGAGGTACGGCAATGAGCAGTTCTTC
TRBD2	TRBV11-2	TRBJ2-7	.	CASSAQRGSYEQYF	TGTGCCAGCAGCGCCCAGCGGGGGTCCTACGAGCAGTACTTC
TRBD2	TRBV5-1	TRBJ2-1	.	CASTVSGFNNEQFF	TGCGCCAGCACTGTTAGCGGGTTCAACAATGAGCAGTTCTTC
TRBD2	TRBV9	TRBJ2-7	.	CASSEGLAAYEQYF	TGTGCCAGCAGCGAGGGACTAGCGGCCTACGAGCAGTACTTC
TRBD1	TRBV7-3	TRBJ2-7	.	CASSLDRGHEQYF	TGTGCCAGCAGCTTAGACAGGGGCCACGAGCAGTACTTC
TRBD1	TRBV5-1	TRBJ2-1	.	CASSLMTGGVYNEQFF	TGCGCCAGCAGCCTGATGACAGGGGGAGTCTACAATGAGCAGTTCTTC
TRBD1	TRBV7-6	TRBJ2-7	.	CASSSLTGGVYEQYF	TGTGCCAGCAGTTCACTGACAGGGGGCGTCTACGAGCAGTACTTC
.	TRBV19	TRBJ1-5	.	CASSIVDSWGQPQHF	TGTGCCAGTAGTATAGTTGACAGCTGGGGTCAGCCCCAGCATTTT
.	TRBV7-3	TRBJ2-1	.	CASSLGPRGIYNEQFF	TGTGCCAGCAGCTTAGGTCCCAGGGGCATCTACAATGAGCAGTTCTTC
TRBD2	TRBV28	TRBJ2-3	.	CASSFPPGSGKRTSGRAPDTQYF	TGTGCCAGCAGTTTCCCGCCCGGCTCTGGAAAAAGAACTAGCGGGAGGGCCCCAGATACGCAGTATTTT
TRBD2	TRBV6-4	TRBJ2-1	.	CASSETAGGLYNEQFF	TGTGCCAGCAGTGAGACAGCGGGAGGACTCTACAATGAGCAGTTCTTC
TRBD2	TRBV19	TRBJ2-2	.	CASRRTSGSAGELFF	TGTGCCAGTAGACGGACTAGCGGATCCGCCGGGGAGCTGTTTTTT
.	TRBV10-3	TRBJ1-3	once	CAIRGGSGNTIYF	TGTGCCATCAGGGGGGGCTCTGGAAACACCATATATTTT
TRBD1	TRBV7-6	TRBJ2-1	.	CASSLHQGAARNEQFF	TGTGCCAGCAGCTTACACCAGGGGGCTGCAAGGAATGAGCAGTTCTTC
.	TRBV4-1	TRBJ2-3	.	CASRASSTDTQYF	TGCGCCAGCAGGGCTTCTTCCACAGATACGCAGTATTTT
TRBD1	TRBV12-5	TRBJ2-7	once	CASGATGGITYEQYF	TGTGCTAGTGGGGCGACAGGGGGCATAACCTACGAGCAGTACTTC
.	TRBV21-1	TRBJ2-7	.	CASWGRVGEQYF	TGTGCCAGCTGGGGCAGGGTCGGGGAGCAGTACTTC